This is a list of T cell receptor beta chains from one sample in a study of identical twins. TCRdb itself ran the 5' RACE reads through MiXCR, one entry per CDR3 protein. Of 210,000 or so distinct CDR3 sequences listed, more than 6.5% are singletons. Another study also made use of these data, one on yellow fever vaccine responses in identical twins.

The sample comprised memory (CD45RO+) T cells sorted from blood. The receptors derive from a young woman in good health. The CDR3 runs from the conserved cysteine through the conserved F or W. The order of the fields is J gene, clone size, V gene, D gene, CDR3 DNA, CDR3 protein. A D gene is named only where the DNA matches it firmly. Some rows mark clone size as missing; the rest say once, few, many or name a class of expanded clone.

>TRBJ2-2|few|TRBV6-1|NA
TGTGCCAGCAGTGGAGCAGGGGTGGTTACCGGGGAGCTGTTTTTT
CASSGAGVVTGELFF
>TRBJ2-7|many|TRBV5-1|TRBD1
TGCGCCAGCAGCGGGGACAGGTCCTCCGAGCAGTACTTC
CASSGDRSSEQYF
>TRBJ2-3|many|TRBV5-1|NA
TGCGCCAGCAGCGCCTCCGCTCTAGCAGATACGCAGTATTTT
CASSASALADTQYF
>TRBJ2-1|many|TRBV5-1|TRBD1
TGCGCCAGCAGCTTGCCTCGACAGGGGGCTTTACTGTTCTTC
CASSLPRQGALLFF
>TRBJ1-1|NA|TRBV28|NA
TGTGCCAGCAGCCGAGGATGGACAGCTAAAGCTTTCTTT
CASSRGWTAKAFF
>TRBJ2-1|NA|TRBV5-3|TRBD1
TGTGCCAGAAGCTTGAGGGACAGGGGATGCAATGAGCAGTTCTTC
CARSLRDRGCNEQFF
>TRBJ2-3|many|TRBV28|NA
TGTGCCAGCAGGGGGGCAGGGCAGGGTTCAGATACGCAGTATTTT
CASRGAGQGSDTQYF
>TRBJ2-7|few|TRBV3-1|NA
TGTGCCAGCAGCCAGGCAACCCACGAGCAGTACTTC
CASSQATHEQYF
>TRBJ2-6|many|TRBV28|NA
TGTGCCAGCAGTTTAGCAGCAGGGACTGGGGCCAACGTCCTGACTTTC
CASSLAAGTGANVLTF
>TRBJ1-5|many|TRBV12-3/TRBV12-4|NA
TGTGCCAGCAGTTTCGGGTTACCCAATCAGCCCCAGCATTTT
CASSFGLPNQPQHF
>TRBJ2-5|few|TRBV3-1|NA
TGTGCCACTAGGGAGCAATTGGAGACCCAGTACTTC
CATREQLETQYF
>TRBJ2-6|NA|TRBV7-8|NA
TGTGCCAGCAGCTTAGAGGATTCTGGGGCCAACGTCCTGACTTTC
CASSLEDSGANVLTF
>TRBJ2-3|NA|TRBV5-6|NA
TGTGCCAGCAGCTTAAAGGGACTGGGGTCGGATACGCAGTATTTT
CASSLKGLGSDTQYF
>TRBJ2-1|NA|TRBV6-2/TRBV6-3|TRBD2
TGTGCCAGCAGTTACCCAACTAGCGTATCTGTAGGTGGGCAGTTCTTC
CASSYPTSVSVGGQFF
>TRBJ1-1|few|TRBV5-1|NA
TGCGCCAGCAGCTTGGGGTCGGCCGCGGACACTGAAGCTTTCTTT
CASSLGSAADTEAFF
>TRBJ2-5|NA|TRBV29-1|NA
TGCAGCGTTGATGAGGGTGTGTGGGAAGAGACCCAGTACTTC
CSVDEGVWEETQYF
>TRBJ1-1|few|TRBV14|TRBD1
TGTGCCAGCAGCCAAGGACAGGGGGCAGAGACTGAAGCTTTCTTT
CASSQGQGAETEAFF
>TRBJ2-7|many|TRBV12-3/TRBV12-4|NA
TGTGCCAGCAGGGCGGTGACAGCTGGCGAGCAGTACTTC
CASRAVTAGEQYF
>TRBJ1-5|many|TRBV7-2|NA
TGTGCCAGCAGCTTAGACGGATTCTCCCAGCATTTT
CASSLDGFSQHF
>TRBJ1-1|few|TRBV7-8|TRBD1
TGTGCCAGCAAAGGAGACAGGGTGAACACTGAAGCTTTCTTT
CASKGDRVNTEAFF
>TRBJ2-5|NA|TRBV29-1|NA
TGCAGCGTCAAGGGCTCGGAGACCCAGTACTTC
CSVKGSETQYF
>TRBJ2-3|many|TRBV12-3/TRBV12-4|TRBD2
TGTGCCAGCAGTTTATGGCCGGGGGGTAATGATACGCAGTATTTT
CASSLWPGGNDTQYF
>TRBJ1-2|many|TRBV3-1|NA
TGTGCCAGCAGCCAAGTAAGCGGCTACACCTTC
CASSQVSGYTF
>TRBJ1-1|many|TRBV7-8|NA
TGTGCCAGCAGCTTAGGCGGGGGCGTCGGCACTGAAGCTTTCTTT
CASSLGGGVGTEAFF
>TRBJ2-1|many|TRBV9|NA
TGTGCCAGCAGCGTAGCTATGAGTTACAATGAGCAGTTCTTC
CASSVAMSYNEQFF
>TRBJ2-7|few|TRBV18|NA
TGTGCCAGCTCAACGGGGCCCCAAGGTGAGCAGTACTTC
CASSTGPQGEQYF
>TRBJ2-7|NA|TRBV20-1|NA
TGCAGTGCCTTCAGGGTCCCACTCTACGAGCAGTACTTC
CSAFRVPLYEQYF
>TRBJ2-7|many|TRBV14|NA
TGTGCCAGCAGCCGAGGACCCTTCCTCCACGAGCAGTACTTC
CASSRGPFLHEQYF
>TRBJ1-5|NA|TRBV7-8|NA
TGTGCCAGCACCTCTCGGAGTAGGGGCGAAGGGATGATTTATCAGCCCCAGCATTTT
CASTSRSRGEGMIYQPQHF
>TRBJ2-1|NA|TRBV9|NA
TGTGCCAGCAGCGTAGCCACCCTATCCTACAATGAGCAGTTCTTC
CASSVATLSYNEQFF
>TRBJ2-7|few|TRBV29-1|NA
TGCAGCGTTGAAGATCTGGGCGGTTACGAGCAGTACTTC
CSVEDLGGYEQYF
>TRBJ2-7|NA|TRBV6-1|TRBD1
TGTGCCAGCAGTCAGACAGGGTTGGTCTACGAGCAGTACTTC
CASSQTGLVYEQYF
>TRBJ2-5|NA|TRBV20-1|NA
TGCAGTGCTAGAGATCGGGACCTCCAACTGTACCAAGAGACCCAGTACTTC
CSARDRDLQLYQETQYF
>TRBJ2-7|few|TRBV28|NA
TGTGCCAGTAGCGGAAGCCCCTACGAGCAGTACTTC
CASSGSPYEQYF
>TRBJ1-5|NA|TRBV5-6|NA
TGTGCCAGCAGCTTGGGGAGGGTAGACCAGCCCCAGCATTTT
CASSLGRVDQPQHF
>TRBJ2-7|NA|TRBV18|NA
TGTGCCAGCTCACCCCTCGGGGAAGGGGGCGAGCAGTACTTC
CASSPLGEGGEQYF
>TRBJ1-1|many|TRBV20-1|NA
TGCAGTGCTAGAGATCCGGAAAGGGGCACGGCTTTCTTT
CSARDPERGTAFF
>TRBJ2-3|many|TRBV20-1|TRBD2
TGCAGTGCCCTCGGACTAGCGGGGGGCAAAGATACGCAGTATTTT
CSALGLAGGKDTQYF
>TRBJ2-7|many|TRBV9|NA
TGTGCCAGCAGCGTAGACCTCGGAGCCCCTTCCTACGAGCAGTACTTC
CASSVDLGAPSYEQYF
>TRBJ2-7|few|TRBV7-2|TRBD1
TGTGCCAGCAGCTTAGCGGCAGGGGGCCACGAGCAGTACTTC
CASSLAAGGHEQYF
>TRBJ2-7|few|TRBV7-6|NA
TGTGCCAGCAGCTTAGAGGACGGCTACGAGCAGTACTTC
CASSLEDGYEQYF
>TRBJ1-1|few|TRBV7-3|NA
TGTGCCAGCAGCTTACTGTGGAACACTGAAGCTTTCTTT
CASSLLWNTEAFF
>TRBJ2-1|many|TRBV20-1|NA
TGCAGTGCTATACTGTCCTACAATGAGCAGTTCTTC
CSAILSYNEQFF
>TRBJ2-1|NA|TRBV20-1|NA
TGCAGTGCTAGAGATAGCGAGACTAGGGTCTACAATGAGCAGTTCTTC
CSARDSETRVYNEQFF
>TRBJ2-1|few|TRBV20-1|TRBD1
TGCAGTGCTTTTCCGGGACAGTCTTACAATGAGCAGTTCTTC
CSAFPGQSYNEQFF